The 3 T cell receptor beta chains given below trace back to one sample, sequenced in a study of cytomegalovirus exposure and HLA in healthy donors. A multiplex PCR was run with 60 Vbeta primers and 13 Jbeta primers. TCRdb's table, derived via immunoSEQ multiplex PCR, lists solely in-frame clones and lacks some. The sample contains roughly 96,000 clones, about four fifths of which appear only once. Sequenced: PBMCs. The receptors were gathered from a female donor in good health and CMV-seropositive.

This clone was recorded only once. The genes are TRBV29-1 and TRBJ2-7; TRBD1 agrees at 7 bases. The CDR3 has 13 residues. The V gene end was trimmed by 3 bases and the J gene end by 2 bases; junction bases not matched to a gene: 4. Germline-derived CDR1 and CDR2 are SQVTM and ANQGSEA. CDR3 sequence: CSVDTGVAYEQYF. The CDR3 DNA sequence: TGCAGCGTTGACACAGGGGTAGCCTACGAGCAGTACTTC.

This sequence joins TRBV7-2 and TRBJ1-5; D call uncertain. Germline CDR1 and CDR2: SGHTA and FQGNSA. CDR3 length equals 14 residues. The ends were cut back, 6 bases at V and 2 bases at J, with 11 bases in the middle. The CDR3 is CASRMNQGNQPQHF. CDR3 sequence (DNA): TGTGCCAGCAGAATGAACCAGGGCAATCAGCCCCAGCATTTT.

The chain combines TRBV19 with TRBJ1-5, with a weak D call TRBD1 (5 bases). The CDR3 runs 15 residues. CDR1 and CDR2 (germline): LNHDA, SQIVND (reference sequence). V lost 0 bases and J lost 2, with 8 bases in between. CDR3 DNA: TGTGCCAGTAGTATAGAAGGGGTGGGCAATCAGCCCCAGCATTTT. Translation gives CASSIEGVGNQPQHF.